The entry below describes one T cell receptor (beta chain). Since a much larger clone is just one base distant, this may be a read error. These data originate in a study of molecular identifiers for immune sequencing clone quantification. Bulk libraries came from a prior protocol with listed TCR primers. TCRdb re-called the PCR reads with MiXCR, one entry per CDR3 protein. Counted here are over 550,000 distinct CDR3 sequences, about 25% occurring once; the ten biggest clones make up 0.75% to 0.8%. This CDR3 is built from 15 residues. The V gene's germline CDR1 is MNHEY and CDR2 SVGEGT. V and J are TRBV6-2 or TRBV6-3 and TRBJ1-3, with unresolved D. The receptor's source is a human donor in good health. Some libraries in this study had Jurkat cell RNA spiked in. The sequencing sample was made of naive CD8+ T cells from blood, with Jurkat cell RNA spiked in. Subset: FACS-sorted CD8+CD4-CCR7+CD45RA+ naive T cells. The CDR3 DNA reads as TGTGCCAACAGTTACAAGGGATACTCTGGAAACACCATATATTTT. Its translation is CANSYKGYSGNTIYF.